This TCR beta chain is drawn from a study of cytomegalovirus exposure and HLA in healthy donors. Study-wide context: An earlier analysis found 110 million or so unique TCR beta sequences from about 190 million T cells. The Caucasian-associated ancestry cluster contained approximately 81% of the roughly 400 genotyped donors.

60 Vbeta and 13 Jbeta primers were used in PCR. The table came from immunoSEQ multiplex PCR; TCRdb's copy has only in-frame clones and leaves some out. The sample contains 140,000 or so clones, 66% of which appear only once. Study-wide points: In a later analysis, approximately 15,000 TCR beta sequences were associated with HLA alleles at 0.05 false discovery rate.

Germline values: CDR1 LNHDA, CDR2 SQIVND (reference sequence). CDR3 length equals 17 residues. With 1 base clipped from V and 6 bases from J, the junction kept 11 bases outside the gene matches. This clone was seen more than once but under ten times. What it binds is not known. The J gene is TRBJ2-3, the V gene TRBV19; TRBD2 aligns across 9 bases. Specimen: PBMCs. This receptor was identified in a woman aged 55-75 years in good health and CMV-seronegative. Here the CDR3 reads CASSIGPPSGVSDTQYF. CDR3 DNA: TGTGCCAGTAGTATAGGCCCCCCTAGCGGGGTATCGGATACGCAGTATTTT.